The source of this T cell receptor (beta chain) is a study of blood T cell repertoires in COVID-19. Study background: Sites in the United States, Italy and Spain provided acute and convalescent COVID-19 samples. The cDNA or gDNA used as material had been derived from T cells, B-cell-depleted T cells, or PBMCs.

TCRdb's table, derived via immunoSEQ multiplex PCR, lists solely in-frame clones and lacks some. The sample shows about 150,000 clones, around nine tenths of them seen only once. The CDR3 extends over 13 amino acids. CDR1 and CDR2 from the germline V gene are ENHRY and SYGVKD. V lost 6 bases to trimming and J lost 5 bases, with 11 bases between them. The sequenced sample consisted of peripheral blood. The clonotype originates from a man aged 60 to 75 with active or convalescent COVID-19. This chain links TRBV10-3 with TRBJ1-5; D may be TRBD1 (6 bases). Written as DNA, the CDR3 is TGTGCCATCAGGAACAGGGTCGATCAGCCCCAGCATTTT. Its translation: CAIRNRVDQPQHF.